Shown below are 22 T cell receptor beta chains from a single sample sequenced in a study of T cells after posttransplantation cyclophosphamide. Measured with immunoSEQ multiplex PCR; TCRdb has only the in-frame clones, and not every one. Of roughly 3,100 clones listed, 84% were seen once; the top ten hold less than 25%. The sequenced sample was CD8+ T cells sorted from bone marrow. These receptors originate from a woman aged 55-69 years in good health, CMV-negative, and a related stem cell transplant donor.

Here the CDR3 reads CASSRPTDRGPYSNQPQHF. The CDR3 DNA sequence: TGTGCCAGTAGTCGCCCAACGGACAGGGGGCCCTATAGCAATCAGCCCCAGCATTTT. The rearrangement links TRBV19 to TRBJ1-5; 11 nucleotides match TRBD1. The germline V gene encodes CDR1 LNHDA and CDR2 SQIVND (reference sequence). J gave up 0 bases and V 5 bases, and 12 bases lay outside the gene matches. This CDR3 spans 19 amino acids. The entire variable domain, with the rest obtained from reference TRBV19 and TRBJ1-5, is as follows: DGGITQSPKYLFRKEGQNVTLSCEQNLNHDAMYWYRQDPGQGLRLIYYSQIVNDFQKGDIAEGYSVSREKKESFPLTVTSAQKNPTAFYLCASSRPTDRGPYSNQPQHFGDGTRLSIL.

This clone turned up a few times. The chain carries TRBV6-1 and TRBJ1-4; no definite D call. The V end was cut by 5 bases, the J end by 8 bases, with 15 bases between. The CDR3 loop spans 14 amino acids. Germline V CDR1 and CDR2: MNHNS, SASEGT. The CDR3 DNA sequence: TGTGCCAGCAGTTCCCAGATCCGAGGGGAAAAACTGTTTTTT. Amino acid sequence: CASSSQIRGEKLFF.

This clone was picked up one time. The chain couples TRBV19 to TRBJ1-5; D gene ambiguous. Deletions cut 5 bases from V and 4 bases from J, with 9 bases between. CDR1 is LNHDA and CDR2 is SQIVND in the germline V gene (reference sequence). This CDR3 contains 13 residues. CDR3 amino acids: CASSGSINQPQHF. The CDR3 DNA follows: TGTGCCAGTAGTGGTTCTATTAATCAGCCCCAGCATTTT.

The chain uses TRBV12-5 and TRBJ1-5; a weak D match, TRBD1 (6 bases). From germline, CDR1 is LGHNT and CDR2 FRNRAP. This CDR3 is 15 amino acids long. The V gene lost 2 bases and the J gene lost 7 bases, with 15 bases spanning the gap. The CDR3 protein is CASGLSEAGDQPQHF. The CDR3, as DNA: TGTGCTAGTGGTTTGAGTGAGGCAGGGGACCAGCCCCAGCATTTT.

The V gene is TRBV6-5, the J gene TRBJ2-7; 7 bases are a match to TRBD1. The V gene end was trimmed by 5 bases and the J gene end by 0 bases; junction bases not matched to a gene: 4. The length of the CDR3 is 14 residues. The V gene's germline CDR1 is MNHEY and CDR2 SVGAGI. The CDR3 DNA is TGTGCCAGCAGTCCGGGACAGAGCTCCTACGAGCAGTACTTC. As protein: CASSPGQSSYEQYF.

The rearrangement links TRBV19 to TRBJ2-4; the match to TRBD1 covers 7 bases. This CDR3 is 16 amino acids long. The V gene's germline CDR1 is LNHDA and CDR2 SQIVND (reference sequence). Unmatched junction bases numbered 8, after V lost 4 bases and J lost 2 bases. CDR3 coding DNA: TGTGCCAGTAGTAATCCGACAGGGACGCCCAAAAACATTCAGTACTTC. This gives the protein CASSNPTGTPKNIQYF. Complete variable domain (other parts from reference TRBV19 and TRBJ2-4): DGGITQSPKYLFRKEGQNVTLSCEQNLNHDAMYWYRQDPGQGLRLIYYSQIVNDFQKGDIAEGYSVSREKKESFPLTVTSAQKNPTAFYLCASSNPTGTPKNIQYFGAGTRLSVL.

The chain has TRBV6-5 and TRBJ2-7, with 9 bases aligning to TRBD1. The CDR3 has 14 residues. From germline, CDR1 is MNHEY and CDR2 SVGAGI. J gave up 3 bases and V 6 bases, and 6 bases lay outside the gene matches. This chain's CDR3 is CASRTGQGLYEQYF. DNA for the CDR3: TGTGCCAGCAGGACGGGACAGGGCCTCTACGAGCAGTACTTC.

The chain has TRBV28 and TRBJ1-6; D remains ambiguous. Germline lookup yields CDR1 MDHEN and CDR2 SYDVKM. Trimming took 5 bases from V and 14 from J, leaving 16 bases between them. The CDR3 has 13 residues. The DNA of the CDR3 is TGTGCCAGCAGTCTCCCCGAGGAGGTGTCCCTCCACTTT. It is translated as CASSLPEEVSLHF. Drawing the rest from reference TRBV28 and TRBJ1-6, the complete variable domain is DVKVTQSSRYLVKRTGEKVFLECVQDMDHENMFWYRQDPGLGLRLIYFSYDVKMKEKGDIPEGYSVSREKKERFSLILESASTNQTSMYLCASSLPEEVSLHFGNGTRLTVT.

This clone was picked up a small number of times. The chain is built from TRBV19 and TRBJ2-7, with D possibly being TRBD1 (5 bases). Trimming cost V 3 bases and J 4 bases, with 25 bases left between them. The germline CDR1 and CDR2 sequences are LNHDA and SQIVND (reference sequence). The CDR3 extends over 18 amino acids. In DNA, the CDR3 is TGTGCCAGTAGTATCTTCATTTCAGGGAACGGAAACGGGTACGAGCAGTACTTC. This translates into CASSIFISGNGNGYEQYF.

The chain employs TRBV29-1 and TRBJ1-2; maybe TRBD1 (6 bases). The CDR3 has 13 residues. Trimming took off 6 bases at V and 8 bases at J, with 19 bases between the two ends. Germline CDR1 reads SQVTM; CDR2 reads ANQGSEA. The chain's CDR3 is CSVGGAGQEGYTF. CDR3 DNA sequence: TGCAGCGTGGGGGGGGCAGGGCAAGAAGGCTACACCTTC.

The J gene is TRBJ2-2, the V gene TRBV11-2; 9 bases map to TRBD2. Trimming removed 5 bases from V and 1 base from J; junction bases left unmatched: 5. CDR3 size: 16 residues. CDR1 is SGHAT, CDR2 FQNNGV, per germline. The CDR3 coding sequence is TGTGCCAGCAGCCCTCTAGCGGGGAGGAACACCGGGGAGCTGTTTTTT. It yields the protein CASSPLAGRNTGELFF.

V and J are TRBV11-2 and TRBJ2-1; a possible D gene is TRBD1 (6 bases). Deletions cut 5 bases from V and 9 bases from J, with 14 bases between. Germline V lookup: CDR1 SGHAT, CDR2 FQNNGV. This CDR3 is built from 13 residues. The CDR3 DNA reads as TGTGCCAGCAGCCTGGGGGACACCGCTGAGCAGTTCTTC. It specifies CASSLGDTAEQFF.

This rearrangement joins TRBV7-8 to TRBJ1-4, with D perhaps matching TRBD1 (5 bases). This CDR3 contains 14 residues. V was trimmed by 5 bases and J by 7 bases, leaving 14 bases between them. Germline values: CDR1 SGHVS, CDR2 FQNEAQ. The CDR3 DNA is TGTGCCAGCAGCCTCCGGCAGGGATCTGAAAAACTGTTTTTT. Translated, it gives CASSLRQGSEKLFF.

This clone is categorized as large. This chain uses TRBV7-9 with TRBJ1-5; D uncertain. The length of the CDR3 is 15 residues. Deletions cut 2 bases from V and 2 bases from J, with 10 bases between. Germline lookup yields CDR1 SEHNR and CDR2 FQNEAQ (reference sequence). In DNA form, the CDR3 reads TGTGCCAGCAGCTTATCACAGCCGGGCAATCAGCCCCAGCATTTT. Translation gives CASSLSQPGNQPQHF.

The chain links TRBV18 to TRBJ2-7; 9 nucleotides agree with TRBD1. CDR3 length: 14 amino acids. Germline-derived CDR1 and CDR2 are KGHSH and LQKENI. Unmatched junction bases numbered 7, after V lost 5 bases and J lost 5 bases. The CDR3 reads CASSDRDRDHEQYF. The CDR3 DNA follows: TGTGCCAGCTCAGACCGGGACAGGGACCACGAGCAGTACTTC.

This rearrangement joins TRBV9 to TRBJ2-1; D gene ambiguous. Looked up from germline, CDR1 is SGDLS and CDR2 is YYNGEE. V was clipped by 0 bases and J by 4 bases, with 5 bases between them. This CDR3 has 13 residues. CDR3 sequence (DNA): TGTGCCAGCAGCGTAGGGCAGTACAATGAGCAGTTCTTC. The encoded protein is CASSVGQYNEQFF.

V gene TRBV19 combines with J gene TRBJ2-1, with a possible D match to TRBD2 (5 bases). Germline V gene sequence: CDR1 LNHDA, CDR2 SQIVND (reference sequence). CDR3 size: 13 residues. The ends were cut back, 4 bases at V and 6 bases at J, with 10 bases in the middle. In nucleotides, the CDR3 is TGTGCCAGTAGTACCTCTGAGGGCAATGAGCAGTTCTTC. Its translation is CASSTSEGNEQFF.

V usage is TRBV7-2 and J usage is TRBJ2-1; 7 bases align to TRBD1. The CDR3 is made up of 15 amino acids. With V trimmed by 7 bases and J by 0 bases, 6 bases remained unmatched. The germline gives CDR1 SGHTA, CDR2 FQGNSA. DNA of the CDR3: TGTGCCAGCACCCAAGGGGGCTACTCCTACAATGAGCAGTTCTTC. It translates to CASTQGGYSYNEQFF. The full variable domain, rest sourced from reference TRBV7-2 and TRBJ2-1, is GAGVSQSPSNKVTEKGKDVELRCDPISGHTALYWYRQSLGQGLEFLIYFQGNSAPDKSGLPSDRFSAERTGGSVSTLTIQRTQQEDSAVYLCASTQGGYSYNEQFFGPGTRLTVL.

This chain connects TRBV6-5 to TRBJ2-7; 7 nucleotides line up with TRBD2. Germline CDR1 MNHEY, CDR2 SVGAGI. The V and J ends lost 2 bases and 8 bases, in that order; junction bases with no gene match: 12. The CDR3 loop spans 15 amino acids. CDR3 sequence: CASSYVLADAGKQYF. CDR3 DNA: TGTGCCAGCAGTTACGTGCTAGCGGACGCAGGGAAGCAGTACTTC.

The rearrangement joins TRBV14 to TRBJ2-3; no clear D gene. Germline V CDR1 and CDR2: SGHDN, FVKESK. The CDR3 runs to 13 residues. V gave up 4 bases and J gave up 6 bases, with 11 bases separating them. The CDR3 coding sequence is TGTGCCAGCAGCCTAGACCCGTCGGATACGCAGTATTTT. Its translation is CASSLDPSDTQYF.

This chain uses TRBV28 with TRBJ1-2; 9 positions match TRBD1. Germline assignment: CDR1 MDHEN and CDR2 SYDVKM. The CDR3 length is 15 residues. The ends lost 5 bases at V and 4 bases at J; junction bases unmatched: 8. This CDR3 reads CASSPTGTGTYGYTF. CDR3 coding DNA: TGTGCCAGCAGTCCCACCGGGACAGGGACCTATGGCTACACCTTC.

The chain employs TRBV4-2 and TRBJ2-3; 10 bases are a match to TRBD2. CDR3 length equals 20 residues. V trimming: 0 bases; J trimming: 2 bases; junction bases outside the gene matches: 14. Per germline, CDR1 LGHNA and CDR2 YNFKEQ. CDR3 in amino acids: CASSQEPWGASGSDTDTQYF. The CDR3 DNA reads as TGTGCCAGCAGCCAAGAACCCTGGGGGGCTAGCGGGAGCGACACAGATACGCAGTATTTT.